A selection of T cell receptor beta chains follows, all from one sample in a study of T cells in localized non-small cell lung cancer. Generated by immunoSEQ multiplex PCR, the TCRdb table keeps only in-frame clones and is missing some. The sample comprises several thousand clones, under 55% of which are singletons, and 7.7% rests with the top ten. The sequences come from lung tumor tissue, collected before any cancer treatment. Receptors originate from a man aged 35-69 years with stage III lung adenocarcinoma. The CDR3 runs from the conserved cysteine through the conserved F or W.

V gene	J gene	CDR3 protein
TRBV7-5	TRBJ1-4	CASSLGGQGGNEKLFF
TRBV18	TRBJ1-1	CASSANQGNTEAFF
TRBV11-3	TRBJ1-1	CASSFGGGRNTEAFF
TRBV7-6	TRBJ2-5	CASSPLGLAGGRETQYF
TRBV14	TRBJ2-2	CASSRRGVRNTGELFF
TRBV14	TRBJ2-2	CASSQDAGQEWAGELFF
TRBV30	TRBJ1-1	CAWSDTEGTEAFF
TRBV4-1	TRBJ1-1	CASSQDHTIKNTEAFF
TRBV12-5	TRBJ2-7	CASTVGHEQYF
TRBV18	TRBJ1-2	CASSPPSESGYTF
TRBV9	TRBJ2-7	CASSASGVGYEQYF
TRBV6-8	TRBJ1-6	CASSYSKGRYLDSPLHF
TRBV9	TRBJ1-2	CASSNGQGVYGYTF
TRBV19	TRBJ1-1	CASSYGDPNTEAFF
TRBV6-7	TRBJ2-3	CASSYWGDTQYF
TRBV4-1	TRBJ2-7	CASSQEDRGLSEQYF
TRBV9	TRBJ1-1	CASSPGQTVGNTEAFF
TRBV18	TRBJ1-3	CASSPPYSGNTIYF
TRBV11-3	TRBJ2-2	CASSLREGLTGELFF
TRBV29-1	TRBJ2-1	CSGLAGYNEQFF
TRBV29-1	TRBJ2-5	CSVEPAGGQETQYF
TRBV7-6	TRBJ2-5	CASRVGTGKETQYF
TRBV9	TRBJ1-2	CASSLQSNYGYTF
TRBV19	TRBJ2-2	CASRAGNTGELFF
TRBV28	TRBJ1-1	CASSLRTGKGTEAFF
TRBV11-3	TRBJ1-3	CASSRQGGAGNTIYF
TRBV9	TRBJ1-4	CAIWSGAFEKLFF
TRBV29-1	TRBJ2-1	CSVSGASYYNEQFF
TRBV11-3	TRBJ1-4	CASSPGHRGATNEKLFF
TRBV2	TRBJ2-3	CASRLGLAGGDSTDTQYF
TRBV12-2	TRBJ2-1	CATGTGWTENEQFF
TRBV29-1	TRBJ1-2	CSVSKTLDGYTF
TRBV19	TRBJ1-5	CASSLKTGSNQPQHF
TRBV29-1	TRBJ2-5	CSVDAGGVSQTQYF
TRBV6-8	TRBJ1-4	CASSRNGDEKLFF
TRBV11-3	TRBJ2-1	CASSLSERGPRNEQFF
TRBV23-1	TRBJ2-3	CASSLWGDCRGTDTQYF
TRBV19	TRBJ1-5	CASSIRQVFSNQPQHF
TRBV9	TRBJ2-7	CASSVNRGRYEQYF
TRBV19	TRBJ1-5	CASSKGKRTDPSNQPQHF
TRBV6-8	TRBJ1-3	CASSPQRGQGPGNTIYF
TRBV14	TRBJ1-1	CASSHWTGTGITEAFF
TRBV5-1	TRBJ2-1	CASSFNGGFNEQFF
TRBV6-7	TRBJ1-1	CASSDRQQTNTEAFF
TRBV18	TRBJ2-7	CASSSLQGGSSYEQYF
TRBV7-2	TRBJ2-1	CASSLDRTNEQFF
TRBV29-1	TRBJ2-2	CSVGQGHGELFF
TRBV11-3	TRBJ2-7	CASSTRDGSYEQYF
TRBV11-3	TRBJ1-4	CASSVGTVATNEKLFF
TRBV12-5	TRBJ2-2	CASGLGRAGLTNTGELFF
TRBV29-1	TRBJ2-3	CSVVLAGGSHTQYF
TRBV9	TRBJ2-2	CASSVAGTSGNTGELFF
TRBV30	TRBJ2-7	CAWSGVAAYEQYF
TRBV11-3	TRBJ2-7	CASSLTGMVGEQYF
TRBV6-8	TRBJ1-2	CASSYSTGNYGYTF
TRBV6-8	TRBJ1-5	CASSQGGYSNQPQHF
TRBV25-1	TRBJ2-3	CASSEWSGGAKDTQYF